What follows is one T cell receptor (beta chain) and its context. The method was immunoSEQ multiplex PCR; TCRdb's version includes in-frame clones alone and lacks a portion of them. Here the sample spans about 44,000 clones, 87% being singletons. The record originates from a study of control samples from healthy donors and cancer patients. The CDR3 has 14 amino acids. Germline trimming cut 8 bases from V and 5 bases from J; bases unmatched to any gene: 11. The germline V gene encodes CDR1 SGHKS and CDR2 YYEKEE (reference sequence). The sequencing input was PBMCs. The source of this sequence is a woman aged 55-75 years with lung cancer. The rearrangement links TRBV5-5 to TRBJ2-5; 8 bases map to TRBD2. CDR3 amino acids: CASDSGAVRETQYF. The DNA of the CDR3 is TGTGCCAGTGATAGCGGGGCCGTCAGGGAGACCCAGTACTTC.